Below, one T cell receptor beta chain is given with its context. What it recognizes is unknown. The sample belongs to a study of T cells in Graves' hyperthyroidism and ophthalmopathy. The overall study: Peripheral blood was collected at initial diagnosis, before any treatment. Study observations and caveats: Also found in blood were most expanded thyroid clonotypes above 0.001.

V was trimmed by 0 bases and J by 3 bases, leaving 18 bases between them. In germline, CDR1 is DFQATT, CDR2 SNEGSKA (reference sequence). This CDR3 spans 17 amino acids. The source material, RNA transcripts, was used to amplify TCR beta CDR3 regions. When the TCR CDR3 underwent first-round RT-PCR, the HTBI primer set was used. TCRdb redid the calling of the multiplex PCR reads with MiXCR, one entry per CDR3 protein. The sample consists of hundreds of thousands of distinct CDR3 sequences, about 15% of them appearing once. The study included ophthalmopathy patients with Clinical Activity Score at least 3, NOSPECS grade at least 4 and duration under 3 months. Clinicians diagnosed patients from clinical symptoms, serum thyroxine and TRAb, thyroid ultrasound and orbital computed tomography.

The chain links TRBV20-1 to TRBJ2-1; D might be TRBD2 (5 bases). This TCR was recovered from a woman aged 50 to 65 with Graves' ophthalmopathy. The sequenced sample was blood. The CDR3 DNA is TGCAGTGCTAGAGATCTGGGAGACAACCTGGTCTACAATGAGCAGTTCTTC. Amino acids: CSARDLGDNLVYNEQFF.